These 27 T cell receptor beta chains share one sample of origin, sequenced in a study of T cells in tumors after PD-1 blockade. The assay was immunoSEQ multiplex PCR, and TCRdb's table has in-frame clones only and misses some. The sample carries 45,000 to 60,000 clones, roughly 80% recorded once. The sample was PBMCs, taken before anti-PD-1 treatment. The receptors stem from a human donor with basal cell carcinoma.

This clone was seen only a few times. This rearrangement joins TRBV14 to TRBJ1-1; the D gene is possibly TRBD1 (6 bases). The V gene's germline CDR1 is SGHDN and CDR2 FVKESK. V lost 3 bases and J lost 4, with 18 bases in between. The CDR3 is 16 residues long. Here the CDR3 reads CASSHLYLRGSTEAFF. Here the CDR3 DNA reads TGTGCCAGCAGCCACCTTTATTTAAGGGGGTCCACTGAAGCTTTCTTT. Variable domain in full (rest from reference TRBV14 and TRBJ1-1): EAGVTQFPSHSVIEKGQTVTLRCDPISGHDNLYWYRRVMGKEIKFLLHFVKESKQDESGMPNNRFLAERTGGTYSTLKVQPAELEDSGVYFCASSHLYLRGSTEAFFGQGTRLTVV.

The chain links TRBV6-5 to TRBJ2-5; 9 positions agree with TRBD1. The CDR3 sequence is 15 residues long. Germline CDR1 and CDR2: MNHEY and SVGAGI. V shed 5 bases and J 4 bases; nucleotides not matched to a gene: 8. The CDR3 DNA follows: TGTGCCAGCAGTCGTCCGGGACAGGGTCGAGAGACCCAGTACTTC. Translating it yields CASSRPGQGRETQYF.

This clone has just a few counts. The chain joins TRBV28 to TRBJ2-7; D perhaps matches TRBD2 (5 bases). The CDR3 covers 16 residues. Trimming pared 2 bases from V and 0 bases from J, leaving 14 bases between. In germline, CDR1 is MDHEN, CDR2 SYDVKM. The CDR3 DNA reads TGTGCCAGCAGTTTAGGTCGCGGGTGGAGCTCCTACGAGCAGTACTTC. It codes for CASSLGRGWSSYEQYF.

The chain carries TRBV5-5 and TRBJ1-1; 9 nucleotides agree with TRBD1. From germline, CDR1 is SGHKS and CDR2 YYEKEE (reference sequence). Unmatched junction bases numbered 10, after V lost 4 bases and J lost 3 bases. The CDR3 loop spans 16 amino acids. DNA for the CDR3: TGTGCCAGCAGCCCCCCCGGGACAGGGACGCACACTGAAGCTTTCTTT. This encodes CASSPPGTGTHTEAFF. The full variable domain, with the rest looked up from reference TRBV5-5 and TRBJ1-1, is DAGVTQSPTHLIKTRGQQVTLRCSPISGHKSVSWYQQVLGQGPQFIFQYYEKEERGRGNFPDRFSARQFPNYSSELNVNALLLGDSALYLCASSPPGTGTHTEAFFGQGTRLTVV.

The chain joins TRBV5-1 to TRBJ1-2; 7 positions agree with TRBD1. Germline lookup yields CDR1 SGHRS and CDR2 YFSETQ. The V gene end was trimmed by 0 bases and the J gene end by 0 bases; junction bases not matched to a gene: 5. This CDR3 region has 16 residues. CDR3 nucleotides: TGCGCCAGCAGCTTGGGACAGGGAAACTCTAACTATGGCTACACCTTC. Its translation is CASSLGQGNSNYGYTF. Variable domain in full (rest from reference TRBV5-1 and TRBJ1-2): KAGVTQTPRYLIKTRGQQVTLSCSPISGHRSVSWYQQTPGQGLQFLFEYFSETQRNKGNFPGRFSGRQFSNSRSEMNVSTLELGDSALYLCASSLGQGNSNYGYTFGSGTRLTVV.

This chain links TRBV6-6 with TRBJ2-1; D is uncertain. The germline V gene has CDR1 MNHNY and CDR2 SVGAGI (reference sequence). There are 11 residues in the CDR3. V lost 6 bases and J lost 7, with 7 bases in between. Here the CDR3 DNA reads TGTGCCAGCAGCCCAAGGAATGAGCAGTTCTTC. Amino acids: CASSPRNEQFF.

The chain couples TRBV5-5 to TRBJ2-5; 8 bases are shared with TRBD1. From germline, CDR1 is SGHKS and CDR2 YYEKEE (reference sequence). The CDR3 sequence is 17 residues long. Germline trimming cut 4 bases from V and 5 bases from J; bases unmatched to any gene: 16. In DNA, the CDR3 is TGTGCCAGCAGCGAAGGGACAGGACCCCTACGGACGGAGACCCAGTACTTC. This gives the protein CASSEGTGPLRTETQYF. Full variable domain (rest looked up from reference TRBV5-5 and TRBJ2-5): DAGVTQSPTHLIKTRGQQVTLRCSPISGHKSVSWYQQVLGQGPQFIFQYYEKEERGRGNFPDRFSARQFPNYSSELNVNALLLGDSALYLCASSEGTGPLRTETQYFGPGTRLLVL.

This clone has just one count. The rearrangement links TRBV7-9 to TRBJ2-7; D possibly uses TRBD1 or TRBD2 (5 bases each). The V and J ends lost 3 bases and 5 bases respectively, with 14 bases between them. Germline V lookup: CDR1 SEHNR, CDR2 FQNEAQ (reference sequence). The CDR3 loop spans 14 amino acids. The CDR3 protein is CASSLIGRENEQYF. The CDR3 DNA sequence: TGTGCCAGCAGCTTGATCGGCAGGGAGAACGAGCAGTACTTC.

V gene TRBV19 combines with J gene TRBJ2-6, with no clear D. This CDR3 region has 13 residues. With 7 bases removed from V and 0 bases from J, the gap between germline ends came to 4 bases. Germline V lookup: CDR1 LNHDA, CDR2 SQIVND (reference sequence). DNA of the CDR3: TGTGCCAGTATGGTCTCTGGGGCCAACGTCCTGACTTTC. It specifies CASMVSGANVLTF.

The sample holds a few counts of this clone. In nucleotides, the CDR3 is TGCGCCAGCAGCTTGGCCGGAAGTGGCTGGGCCAACGTCCTGACTTTC. It is translated as CASSLAGSGWANVLTF. The V and J genes are TRBV5-1 and TRBJ2-6, with D uncertain. Trimming removed 0 bases from V and 5 bases from J, with 12 bases in between. This CDR3 region has 16 residues. From germline, CDR1 is SGHRS and CDR2 YFSETQ. Looking up the rest from reference TRBV5-1 and TRBJ2-6 gives the full variable domain: KAGVTQTPRYLIKTRGQQVTLSCSPISGHRSVSWYQQTPGQGLQFLFEYFSETQRNKGNFPGRFSGRQFSNSRSEMNVSTLELGDSALYLCASSLAGSGWANVLTFGAGSRLTVL.

The chain has TRBV7-9 and TRBJ2-1, with unresolved D. This CDR3 has 15 amino acids. Germline loops: CDR1 SEHNR, CDR2 FQNEAQ (reference sequence). V dropped 0 bases and J dropped 3 bases, with 9 bases sitting between them. The CDR3 DNA sequence: TGTGCCAGCAGCTTAGCGTACAGTTTCTACAATGAGCAGTTCTTC. Protein product: CASSLAYSFYNEQFF.

The rearrangement uses TRBV28 and TRBJ1-5, with 9 bases matching TRBD1. Germline V CDR1 and CDR2: MDHEN, SYDVKM. The CDR3 has 16 residues. V dropped 5 bases and J dropped 2; count of bases not matched to a gene: 7. In DNA, the CDR3 is TGTGCCAGCAGTCCTCGGGACAGGGCAGGCAATCAGCCCCAGCATTTT. This codes for CASSPRDRAGNQPQHF.

The V gene is TRBV2, the J gene TRBJ1-5, with 7 bases aligning to TRBD1. V lost 6 bases, J lost 9 bases, and 14 bases stayed unmatched. The CDR3 totals 15 residues. Per germline, CDR1 SNHLY and CDR2 FYNNEI. The CDR3 DNA reads TGTGCCAGCAGCCTGACAGGGCCTCCCAAAAGGCCCCAGCATTTT. Translated, it gives CASSLTGPPKRPQHF.

The chain couples TRBV5-1 to TRBJ1-6, with a tentative D call TRBD1 (6 bases). Germline V lookup: CDR1 SGHRS, CDR2 YFSETQ. CDR3 length: 15 residues. V dropped 0 bases and J dropped 4 bases, with 8 bases sitting between them. The CDR3 DNA follows: TGCGCCAGCAGCTTGGAACAGGGATATAATTCACCCCTCCACTTT. This gives the protein CASSLEQGYNSPLHF.

The chain has TRBV30 and TRBJ1-1; D gene ambiguous. Per germline, CDR1 GTSNPN and CDR2 SVGIG (reference sequence). This CDR3 has 13 amino acids. Trimming shortened V by 5 bases and J by 5 bases, and 15 bases separated the two germline ends. The CDR3 loop is CAWYRFFGTEAFF. As DNA, the CDR3 is TGTGCCTGGTACCGGTTCTTTGGGACTGAAGCTTTCTTT.

DNA of the CDR3: TGTGCCAGCAGTTTACAGGGGGCGCTTAGAAACACCGGGGAGCTGTTTTTT. Translated: CASSLQGALRNTGELFF. The chain is built from TRBV28 and TRBJ2-2; 8 bases align to TRBD1. The CDR3 length is 17 residues. CDR1 and CDR2 from the germline V gene are MDHEN and SYDVKM. Germline trimming cut 2 bases from V and 2 bases from J; bases unmatched to any gene: 7.

CDR3 sequence reads: CASSQGAGGLDEQYF. The DNA for the CDR3 is TGCGCCAGCAGCCAAGGAGCGGGGGGGTTGGACGAGCAGTACTTC. J is TRBJ2-7 and V is TRBV4-1; 10 nucleotides match TRBD2. The CDR3 runs 15 residues. The junction had 5 bases not matched to a gene; V was cut back by 1 base and J by 5 bases. Germline assignment: CDR1 MGHRA and CDR2 YSYEKL.

CDR3 sequence (DNA): TGTGCCAGCAGCCAAGTCCCTCTAGCGGGGGCCCGAGATACGCAGTATTTT. Its translation is CASSQVPLAGARDTQYF. The chain has TRBV3-1 (or the pseudogene TRBV3-2) and TRBJ2-3, with 10 positions matching TRBD2. V was clipped by 1 base and J by 5 bases; unmatched bases: 9. The CDR3 spans 17 residues. The V gene's germline CDR1 is LGHDT and CDR2 YNNKEL (reference sequence).

The chain is built from TRBV2 and TRBJ2-3; 11 bases align to TRBD2. The CDR3 has 15 amino acids. The trim removed 8 bases at V and 3 bases at J, leaving 7 bases unmatched. Germline V CDR1 and CDR2: SNHLY, FYNNEI. CDR3 DNA: TGTGCCAGCCCGCGGGCTAGCGGGGGGACAGATACGCAGTATTTT. Protein: CASPRASGGTDTQYF.

The chain combines TRBV27 with TRBJ1-4; 7 bases match TRBD1. CDR3 length: 14 amino acids. With V trimmed by 6 bases and J by 4 bases, 5 bases remained unmatched. Germline V gene data show CDR1 as MNHEY and CDR2 as SMNVEV (reference sequence). The DNA for the CDR3 is TGTGCCAGCAGAAGGACAGGCTTTAATGAAAAACTGTTTTTT. Translation gives CASRRTGFNEKLFF.

This chain connects TRBV4-1 to TRBJ2-7, with a tentative D call TRBD1 (5 bases). This CDR3 has 15 residues. Between the trimmed V and J ends, which lost 0 bases and 4 bases, there was a span of 13 bases. The germline V gene has CDR1 MGHRA and CDR2 YSYEKL. The CDR3 bases are TGCGCCAGCAGCCAAGAATCCATAGGGGAATACGAGCAGTACTTC. Amino acids: CASSQESIGEYEQYF.

The chain is built from TRBV10-1 and TRBJ2-1; 8 bases agree with TRBD2. V was clipped by 0 bases and J by 9 bases; unmatched bases: 7. The CDR3 extends over 15 amino acids. The germline V gene has CDR1 WNHNN and CDR2 SYGVQD (reference sequence). CDR3 DNA: TGCGCCAGCAGTGAGTCGACGGGGGGGCGGTTTGAGCAGTTCTTC. Translation gives CASSESTGGRFEQFF.

The rearrangement links TRBV19 to TRBJ1-6; D remains ambiguous. The CDR3 has 15 residues. Trimming left V 1 base short and J 7 bases short, with 11 bases between. The germline gives CDR1 LNHDA, CDR2 SQIVND (reference sequence). CDR3 nucleotides: TGTGCCAGTAGTATAGCGTGGGCTGAGAATTCACCCCTCCACTTT. Translating gives CASSIAWAENSPLHF.

The CDR3 nucleotides are TGCAGCGTTGAAGAGTCAGGGGGGGGCGTTACGCAGTATTTT. Its translation is CSVEESGGGVTQYF. The V and J genes are TRBV29-1 and TRBJ2-3; D possibly matches TRBD1 or TRBD2 (7 bases each). This CDR3 has 14 amino acids. Trimming took 0 bases from V and 8 from J, leaving 15 bases between them. Germline V CDR1 and CDR2: SQVTM, ANQGSEA.

The chain carries TRBV28 and TRBJ1-4; D might be TRBD1 (5 bases). V dropped 2 bases and J dropped 0 bases, with 10 bases sitting between them. The CDR3 sequence is 16 residues long. Germline CDR1 reads MDHEN; CDR2 reads SYDVKM. DNA of the CDR3: TGTGCCAGCAGTTTACAGGGTTTCTCAACTAATGAAAAACTGTTTTTT. Translated: CASSLQGFSTNEKLFF.

The chain combines TRBV5-6 with TRBJ1-2; TRBD1 might be the D (5 bases). The CDR3 spans 17 residues. The V gene's germline CDR1 is SGHDT and CDR2 YYEEEE. Trimming pared 2 bases from V and 1 base from J, leaving 18 bases between. In nucleotides, the CDR3 is TGTGCCAGCAGCTTTGACAGCACCCGAGGACTTAACTATGGCTACACCTTC. Translating gives CASSFDSTRGLNYGYTF.

The V call is TRBV7-2, the J call TRBJ1-3; 9 positions match TRBD1. This CDR3 comprises 15 residues. J was trimmed by 4 bases and V by 6 bases; bases with no gene match: 7. CDR1 is SGHTA and CDR2 is FQGNSA in the germline V gene. The CDR3 nucleotides are TGTGCCAGCAGGCCCGGGACAGGGTACGGAAACACCATATATTTT. The encoded protein is CASRPGTGYGNTIYF.